This T cell receptor beta chain emerged from a study of shared clonotypes between healthy human individuals. Terminally differentiated effector memory CD45RA+ cells were excluded from the naive CD8 cells, which were CD45RO-negative and positively selected for CCR7. Here immunoSEQ multiplex PCR was the method, and the copy in TCRdb shows in-frame clones only, minus some. The sample carries about 2,100,000 clones, about 93% recorded once. The germline V gene has CDR1 MNHEY and CDR2 SMNVEV (reference sequence). V shed 2 bases and J shed 5 bases, with 19 bases lying between them. This CDR3 has 16 residues.

The receptor was isolated from a man aged 18-30 years in good health. Some clones in this sample may be carry-over from other donors' samples. Material for sequencing was naive CD8+ T cells from PBMCs. V is TRBV27 and J is TRBJ2-7; possibly TRBD1 or TRBD2 for D (5 bases each). The CDR3 nucleotides are TGTGCCAGCAGTTTAAGTGGCCTGGGACCATCCAACGAGCAGTACTTC. Its protein is CASSLSGLGPSNEQYF.